The T cell receptor beta chain under discussion was sequenced for a study of blood T cell repertoires in COVID-19. Study information: In each case, the material was cDNA or gDNA derived from T cells, B-cell-depleted T cells, or PBMCs.

The repertoire was sequenced with immunoSEQ multiplex PCR; TCRdb's copy has only in-frame clones and lacks some. The repertoire holds some 45,000 clones, with under 85% as singletons. With 5 bases clipped from V and 3 bases from J, the junction kept 13 bases outside the gene matches. The germline gives CDR1 MNHEY, CDR2 SMNVEV (reference sequence). This CDR3 region has 16 residues. The V and J genes are TRBV27 and TRBJ2-7, with 7 nucleotides matching TRBD2. Material for sequencing was peripheral blood. This clonotype was sampled from a woman older than 75 with acute or convalescent COVID-19. The CDR3 DNA follows: TGTGCCAGCAGTAAGGGTTCGGGAGGTGGGAGCTACGAGCAGTACTTC. Amino acids: CASSKGSGGGSYEQYF.